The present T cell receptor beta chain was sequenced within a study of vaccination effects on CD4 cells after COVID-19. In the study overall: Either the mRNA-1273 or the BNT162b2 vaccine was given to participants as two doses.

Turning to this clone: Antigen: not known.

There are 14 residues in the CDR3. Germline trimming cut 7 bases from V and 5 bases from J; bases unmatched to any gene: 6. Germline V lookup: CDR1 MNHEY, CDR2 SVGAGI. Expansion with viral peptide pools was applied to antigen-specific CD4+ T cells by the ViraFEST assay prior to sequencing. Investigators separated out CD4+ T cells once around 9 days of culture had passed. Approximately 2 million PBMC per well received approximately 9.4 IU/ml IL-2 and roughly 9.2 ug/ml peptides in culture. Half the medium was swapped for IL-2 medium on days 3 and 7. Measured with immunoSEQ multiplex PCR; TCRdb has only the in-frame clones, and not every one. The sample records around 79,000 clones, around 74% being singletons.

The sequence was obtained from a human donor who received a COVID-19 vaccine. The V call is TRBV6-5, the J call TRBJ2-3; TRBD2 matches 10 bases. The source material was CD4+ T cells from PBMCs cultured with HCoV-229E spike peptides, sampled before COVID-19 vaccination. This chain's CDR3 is CASKESGGVDTQYF. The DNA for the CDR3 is TGTGCCAGCAAGGAGAGCGGGGGGGTAGATACGCAGTATTTT.